This is a list of T cell receptor beta chains from one sample in a study of T cell repertoires in cytomegalovirus infection. TCRdb called the reads again in MiXCR, with one record for every CDR3 protein. The sample consists of 90,000 to 130,000 distinct CDR3 sequences, 9.5% to 13% of them appearing once. These receptors lack a known antigen. Specimen: PBMCs, sequenced either directly or after in vitro stimulation (not recorded which). The source of these receptors is a human donor in good health (CMV status not recorded). Some clones in this sample may be carry-over from other donors' samples. CDR3s leave out the opening cysteine and the closing phenylalanine or tryptophan.

length: 12
V: TRBV11-2
CDR3: ASSFPGQINEQF

length: 16
V: TRBV4-3
CDR3: ASSQGALAGGPYNEQF

length: 12
V: TRBV28
CDR3: ASSLYDRGYEQY

length: 13
V: TRBV9
CDR3: ASSPLAGGLNEQF

length: 14
V: TRBV4-1
CDR3: ASRHLGRGANEKLF

length: 13
V: TRBV18
CDR3: ASSLGTSGGNEQF

length: 8
V: TRBV7-4
CDR3: ASQGGEQF

length: 10
V: TRBV25-1
CDR3: ASSYANTEAF

length: 11
V: TRBV30
CDR3: AWSEGVNQPQH

length: 11
V: TRBV7-3
CDR3: ASSLDYTDTQY

length: 14
V: TRBV18
CDR3: ASSSGPRGTNTEAF

length: 16
V: TRBV12-3/TRBV12-4
CDR3: ASRSSTGGAASNQPQH

length: 15
V: TRBV6-2/TRBV6-3
CDR3: ASSLDLRSLGNTEAF

length: 15
V: TRBV7-2
CDR3: ASSLGPRGPGANVLT

length: 13
V: TRBV12-3/TRBV12-4
CDR3: ASRAGTLAYNEQF

length: 13
V: TRBV7-9
CDR3: ASNSRLGIDSEAF

length: 13
V: TRBV7-2
CDR3: ASSLAGGLTNEQF

length: 12
V: TRBV7-6
CDR3: ASSLGQGVYEQY

length: 13
V: TRBV6-5
CDR3: ASRKPGLTFYEQY

length: 13
V: TRBV7-2
CDR3: ASSLGAGSYNEQF

length: 16
V: TRBV7-2
CDR3: ASSLRPGGTYSNQPQH

length: 13
V: TRBV7-2
CDR3: ASSAGTIGNQPQH

length: 11
V: TRBV7-2
CDR3: ASRPDSYNEQF

length: 11
V: TRBV6-5
CDR3: ASTAGTAYGYT

length: 15
V: TRBV15
CDR3: ATSRVDGGARDTEAF

length: 16
V: TRBV7-2
CDR3: ASSFGLAGVTYEDTQY

length: 12
V: TRBV2
CDR3: ASRRTRNPDTQY

length: 12
V: TRBV28
CDR3: ASKLTTASTEAF

length: 13
V: TRBV7-8
CDR3: ASSLGRVNNSPLH

length: 11
V: TRBV6-1
CDR3: ASSRTENYGYT

length: 12
V: TRBV19
CDR3: ASSIGSITDTQY

length: 13
V: TRBV3-1
CDR3: ASSQEAGAYNEQF

length: 13
V: TRBV7-6
CDR3: ASSPGHKNTGELF

length: 14
V: TRBV19
CDR3: ASSIVGQGLVYGYT

length: 13
V: TRBV7-9
CDR3: ASSLQGVGGSPLH

length: 11
V: TRBV10-3
CDR3: AISGGRDTEAF

length: 14
V: TRBV27
CDR3: ASFLRGTGSTDTQY

length: 14
V: TRBV11-2
CDR3: ASSSGTGAMNTEAF

length: 11
V: TRBV20-1
CDR3: SASDRGREKLF

length: 14
V: TRBV5-4
CDR3: ASSEGQGVNTGELF

length: 15
V: TRBV7-2
CDR3: ASSRERWEWGTDTQY

length: 9
V: TRBV6-8
CDR3: ASSYFTEAF

length: 14
V: TRBV11-2
CDR3: ASSLYGGTVNTEAF

length: 12
V: TRBV28
CDR3: ASSLRDVNQPQH

length: 13
V: TRBV28
CDR3: ASSSNPPKGLGQY

length: 14
V: TRBV7-6
CDR3: ASSLAASGQNTEAF

length: 12
V: TRBV7-2
CDR3: ASGGQGARQPQH

length: 12
V: TRBV4-3
CDR3: ASSQDQAAGELF

length: 10
V: TRBV7-9
CDR3: ASSLGGSQQF

length: 11
V: TRBV5-6
CDR3: ASSYGDLAEQF

length: 13
V: TRBV24-1
CDR3: ATSDFGISTDTQY

length: 12
V: TRBV18
CDR3: ASSPPSLGNTIY

length: 13
V: TRBV6-5
CDR3: ASSYSGGTRQPQH

length: 18
V: TRBV5-4
CDR3: ASSNPTSGRASLTYNEQF

length: 14
V: TRBV6-5
CDR3: ASSYSEGPSGNTIY